Sequencing of this TCR beta chain was carried out in a study of T cells after yellow fever vaccination. Study-wide points: The booster response re-showed most primary clones: 96% CD4, 88% CD8. The CD4 and CD8 compartments had a small share of their clonotypes in common.

This clonotype was counted at least ten times. Its cognate antigen is unknown. Germline V gene lookup returns CDR1 SEHNR and CDR2 FQNEAQ (reference sequence). The germline V and J ends were trimmed by 1 base and 3 bases, with 13 bases remaining between them. The CDR3 spans 15 residues. UMIs and a universal primer site were added when TCR cDNA was made by 5'RACE template switching. TCRdb recomputed calls from the 5' RACE reads with MiXCR, one row per CDR3 protein. In the table there are a few hundred thousand distinct CDR3 sequences, 3.6% of which are singletons. The material sequenced was PBMCs, taken 15 days after the yellow fever booster vaccination. The sequence was collected from a man aged 18 to 30 who received the YFV17D yellow fever vaccine. The chain couples TRBV7-9 to TRBJ2-7; possibly TRBD1 or TRBD2 for D (6 bases each). In nucleotides, the CDR3 is TGTGCCAGCAGCTTAGAGGGGGGTCCTAGCTACGAGCAGTACTTC. This codes for CASSLEGGPSYEQYF.